Listed below are T cell receptor beta chains from one sample, sequenced in a study of pediatric ulcerative colitis. Assay used: immunoSEQ multiplex PCR; TCRdb lists only in-frame clones, some missing. Found here are 12,000 to 15,000 clones, just under 90% of them singletons; the top ten hold 0.9% to 1%. Sequencing was performed on blood. These receptors originate from a boy aged 5-17 years with moderate ulcerative colitis. Each CDR3 is given with its conserved first and last residue. Fields, in order: J gene, V gene, CDR3 protein.

TRBJ1-1 TRBV2 CASRGDSGVAFF
TRBJ2-3 TRBV5-3 CATGTATDTQYF
TRBJ2-7 TRBV19 CASSRKLAGPPGEQYF
TRBJ1-6 TRBV15 CATSRDLRQGHNSPLHF
TRBJ1-4 TRBV28 CASSLWETNEKLFF
TRBJ1-5 TRBV4-2 CASSQVDSHNQPQHF
TRBJ1-3 TRBV6-5 CASSYGGSGNTIYF
TRBJ1-5 TRBV27 CASSQGLVSNQPQHF
TRBJ2-5 TRBV30 CAWSGGNWETQYF
TRBJ1-1 TRBV28 CASSFGGTEAFF
TRBJ1-2 TRBV4-1 CASSPVLVGGYTF
TRBJ2-3 TRBV11-2 CASSGGQRTDTQYF
TRBJ1-1 TRBV10-2 CASRGSNTEAFF
TRBJ1-2 TRBV11-2 CASSSVRTGGSYGYTF
TRBJ2-1 TRBV4-2 CASSLFSTSEGEQFF
TRBJ2-7 TRBV4-2 CASSQPAGQERYEQYF
TRBJ1-1 TRBV4-1 CASSQGPGSWDMNTEAFF
TRBJ2-1 TRBV7-6 CASSFISASYNEQFF
TRBJ2-7 TRBV19 CASSIVATSYEQYF
TRBJ1-1 TRBV28 CASEPGDTEAFF
TRBJ2-5 TRBV7-9 CASSLGFRETQYF
TRBJ2-1 TRBV9 CASSRGDANEQFF
TRBJ2-1 TRBV27 CASSLEGPGGVAQQFF
TRBJ2-3 TRBV12-5 CASGLGTSGGDTQYF
TRBJ1-5 TRBV2 CASSEKVRGNQPQHF
TRBJ2-5 TRBV7-9 CASILGGGGQETQYF
TRBJ1-5 TRBV5-8 CASSSNSNQPQHF
TRBJ2-1 TRBV10-3 CAITDTGGVSYNEQFF
TRBJ2-1 TRBV5-1 CASNIRVGYNEQFF
TRBJ2-2 TRBV7-3 CASSPMGAGTGELFF
TRBJ2-5 TRBV6-5 CASSRGQAQETQYF
TRBJ2-2 TRBV4-1 CASSQVGGSGELFF
TRBJ2-2 TRBV10-3 CATSLPQGEGSTGELFF
TRBJ2-5 TRBV30 CAWSVSAETQYF
TRBJ2-2 TRBV29-1 CSVGRGPGTGELFF
TRBJ1-2 TRBV7-9 CASSPGQVPRGYTF
TRBJ2-4 TRBV14 CASSQGDRDIQYF
TRBJ2-1 TRBV15 CATSRVTSWAEQFF
TRBJ1-2 TRBV11-2 CASSLNNYGYTF
TRBJ1-6 TRBV18 CASSSAVGNSPLHF
TRBJ1-1 TRBV7-9 CASSSTDRVNTEAFF
TRBJ2-7 TRBV19 CASSWEGKGAQYF
TRBJ2-7 TRBV19 CASSIKGQIYEQYF
TRBJ2-7 TRBV11-2 CASSLAFREQYF
TRBJ1-3 TRBV25-1 CASSAPGTGRGNTIYF
TRBJ2-7 TRBV28 CASFSGQGYHEQYF
TRBJ1-2 TRBV6-5 CASRQGRGYTF
TRBJ2-2 TRBV6-5 CASRPRGQNTGELFF
TRBJ2-1 TRBV29-1 CSVEGLAGPLNEQFF
TRBJ2-1 TRBV5-1 CASSSGTSFLKVF
TRBJ1-1 TRBV6-1 CASYWGGSATEAFF